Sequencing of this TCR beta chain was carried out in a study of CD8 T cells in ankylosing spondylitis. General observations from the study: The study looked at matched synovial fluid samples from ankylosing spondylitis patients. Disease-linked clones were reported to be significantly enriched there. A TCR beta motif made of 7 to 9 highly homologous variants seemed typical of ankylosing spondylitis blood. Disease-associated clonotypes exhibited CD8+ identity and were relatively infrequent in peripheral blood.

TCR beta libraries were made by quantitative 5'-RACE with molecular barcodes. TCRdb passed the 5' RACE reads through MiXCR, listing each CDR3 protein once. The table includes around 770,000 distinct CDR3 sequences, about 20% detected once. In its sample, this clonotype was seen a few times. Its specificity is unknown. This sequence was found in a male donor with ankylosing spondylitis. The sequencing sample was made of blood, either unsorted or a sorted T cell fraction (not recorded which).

The CDR3 sequence: CASSDYDGDQPQHF. DNA of the CDR3: TGTGCCAGCAGTGACTACGACGGGGATCAGCCCCAGCATTTT. The chain is built from TRBV25-1 and TRBJ1-5, with unresolved D. V was clipped by 3 bases and J by 5 bases, with 11 bases between them. Germline V gene sequence: CDR1 MGHDK, CDR2 SYGVNS. The CDR3 runs 14 residues.